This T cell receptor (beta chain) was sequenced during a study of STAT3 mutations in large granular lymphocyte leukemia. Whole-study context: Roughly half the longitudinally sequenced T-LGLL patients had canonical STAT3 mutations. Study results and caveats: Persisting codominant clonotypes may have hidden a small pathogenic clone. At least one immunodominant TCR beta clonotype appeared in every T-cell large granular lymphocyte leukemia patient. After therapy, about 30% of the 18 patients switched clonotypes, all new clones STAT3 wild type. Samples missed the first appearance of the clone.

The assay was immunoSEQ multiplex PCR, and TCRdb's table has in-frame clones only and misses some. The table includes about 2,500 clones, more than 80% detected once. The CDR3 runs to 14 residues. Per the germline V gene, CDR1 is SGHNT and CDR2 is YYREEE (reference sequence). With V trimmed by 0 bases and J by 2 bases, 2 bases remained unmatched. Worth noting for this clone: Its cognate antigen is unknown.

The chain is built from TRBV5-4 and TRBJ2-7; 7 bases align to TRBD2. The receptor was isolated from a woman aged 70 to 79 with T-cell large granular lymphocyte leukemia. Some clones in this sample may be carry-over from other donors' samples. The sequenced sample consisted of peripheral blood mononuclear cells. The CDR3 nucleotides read TGTGCCAGCAGCTTGGGGGGGACTACCTACGAGCAGTACTTC. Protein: CASSLGGTTYEQYF.